The rows below give T cell receptor beta chains drawn from one sample of a study of beta chain features in type 1 diabetes. Method: immunoSEQ multiplex PCR; TCRdb's copy keeps in-frame clones and lacks some. The sample lists approximately 170,000 clones, roughly 59% occurring once. Input material: naive CD4+ T cells from blood. Receptors were obtained from a man aged 25-45 years with type 1 diabetes. Each CDR3 is given with its conserved first and last residue. Fields, in order: J gene, clone size, V gene, D gene, CDR3 protein, CDR3 DNA. D genes are given only for firm matches. Part of the rows lack a size; the others show once, few, many or a class for expanded clones.

>TRBJ2-5|NA|TRBV29-1|NA
CSVDQETQYF
TGCAGCGTAGACCAAGAGACCCAGTACTTC
>TRBJ1-1|NA|TRBV6-5|NA
CASSYSTGFTEAFF
TGTGCCAGCAGTTACTCGACTGGGTTCACTGAAGCTTTCTTT
>TRBJ1-6|NA|TRBV10-3|NA
CAIRGTVDNSPLHF
TGTGCCATCAGGGGCACAGTTGATAATTCACCCCTCCACTTT
>TRBJ1-1|NA|TRBV29-1|NA
CSVTGTEAFF
TGCAGCGTTACAGGAACTGAAGCTTTCTTT
>TRBJ2-3|NA|TRBV4-3|NA
CASSQGRAADTQYF
TGCGCCAGCAGCCAAGGACGAGCAGCGGATACGCAGTATTTT
>TRBJ2-3|NA|TRBV7-2|NA
CASSGGAGSTDTQYF
TGTGCCAGCAGCGGGGGGGCAGGGAGCACAGATACGCAGTATTTT
>TRBJ1-2|NA|TRBV30|NA
CAWSGRTGEGYTF
TGTGCCTGGAGTGGCAGAACCGGAGAGGGCTACACCTTC
>TRBJ2-3|NA|TRBV10-3|NA
CATASGRTDTQYF
TGTGCCACCGCCTCGGGGAGAACAGATACGCAGTATTTT
>TRBJ1-1|NA|TRBV4-2|NA
CASSQGRMNTEAFF
TGTGCCAGCAGCCAGGGACGGATGAACACTGAAGCTTTCTTT
>TRBJ2-5|NA|TRBV30|TRBD2
CAWNFLAGGGETQYF
TGTGCCTGGAACTTTTTAGCGGGGGGCGGAGAGACCCAGTACTTC
>TRBJ2-7|NA|TRBV28|TRBD1
CASSQPGQGSYEQYF
TGTGCCAGCAGTCAACCGGGACAGGGGAGCTACGAGCAGTACTTC
>TRBJ1-5|NA|TRBV15|NA
CATSSMGEGQQPQHF
TGTGCCACCAGCTCGATGGGGGAGGGGCAACAGCCCCAGCATTTT
>TRBJ1-1|NA|TRBV25-1|NA
CASSDPGRGTEAFF
TGTGCCAGCAGTGACCCTGGCAGGGGCACTGAAGCTTTCTTT
>TRBJ2-7|once|TRBV7-6|NA
CASSSLQTGIASASYEQYF
TGTGCCAGCAGCTCACTTCAGACAGGGATCGCTAGCGCTTCCTACGAGCAGTACTTC
>TRBJ2-2|NA|TRBV28|NA
CASSNRATGELFF
TGTGCCAGCAGTAATAGGGCTACCGGGGAGCTGTTTTTT
>TRBJ1-1|few|TRBV6-6|TRBD1
CASSRQGDTEAFF
TGTGCCAGCAGTCGACAGGGGGACACTGAAGCTTTCTTT
>TRBJ2-7|NA|TRBV4-3|NA
CASSRGTGHSKSYEQYF
TGCGCCAGCAGCCGAGGTACGGGACATAGTAAATCCTACGAGCAGTACTTC
>TRBJ1-1|NA|TRBV28|NA
CASSLRPYGAEAFF
TGTGCCAGCAGTTTAAGACCCTATGGCGCTGAAGCTTTCTTT
>TRBJ2-5|NA|TRBV7-2|TRBD1
CASSLGQTQETQYF
TGTGCCAGCAGCTTGGGACAGACCCAAGAGACCCAGTACTTC
>TRBJ1-2|few|TRBV13|NA
CASSLGRIYGYTF
TGTGCCAGCAGCTTGGGTCGCATCTATGGCTACACCTTC
>TRBJ2-7|NA|TRBV29-1|NA
CSVGGRRGEQYF
TGCAGCGTTGGCGGACGCCGCGGCGAGCAGTACTTC
>TRBJ1-2|few|TRBV30|NA
CAWSVRGDAAGYTF
TGTGCCTGGAGTGTACGAGGGGATGCGGCTGGCTACACCTTC
>TRBJ1-1|NA|TRBV11-2|NA
CASSLTTGNTEAFF
TGTGCCAGCAGTCTCACGACAGGGAACACTGAAGCTTTCTTT
>TRBJ2-5|few|TRBV29-1|NA
CSVVEQGRQETQYF
TGCAGCGTCGTCGAACAGGGTCGGCAAGAGACCCAGTACTTC
>TRBJ1-2|NA|TRBV7-9|NA
CASSPPGGDGYTF
TGTGCCAGCAGCCCCCCTGGGGGCGATGGCTACACCTTC
>TRBJ2-7|NA|TRBV29-1|NA
CSVGHTYEQYF
TGCAGCGTTGGGCACACCTACGAGCAGTACTTC
>TRBJ2-2|NA|TRBV7-8|TRBD2
CASSNGTSGRNTGELFF
TGTGCCAGCAGCAACGGGACTAGCGGGAGGAACACCGGGGAGCTGTTTTTT
>TRBJ2-3|NA|TRBV10-3|NA
CAISVQGPPDTQYF
TGTGCCATCAGTGTACAGGGACCACCAGATACGCAGTATTTT
>TRBJ2-7|NA|TRBV15|NA
CATSRPGGRGEQYF
TGTGCCACCAGCAGACCTGGTGGCAGGGGCGAGCAGTACTTC
>TRBJ1-5|NA|TRBV1|NA
CTSIVAGSNQPQHF
TGCACCAGCATCGTGGCGGGTAGCAATCAGCCCCAGCATTTT
>TRBJ1-2|NA|TRBV14|NA
CASSQDRIDQSRLYGYTF
TGTGCCAGCAGCCAAGACAGAATTGATCAGTCTCGGCTCTATGGCTACACCTTC
>TRBJ2-7|few|TRBV29-1|TRBD2
CSVRIAGIYEQYF
TGCAGCGTGCGAATAGCGGGGATCTACGAGCAGTACTTC
>TRBJ2-1|NA|TRBV11-2|NA
CASSLVSEGQFF
TGTGCCAGCAGCTTAGTGTCGGAGGGGCAGTTCTTC
>TRBJ2-3|NA|TRBV29-1|TRBD2
CSVAASGGAGDTQYF
TGCAGCGTTGCGGCTAGCGGGGGGGCTGGAGATACGCAGTATTTT
>TRBJ2-5|once|TRBV5-6|TRBD1
CASSGRTGPQETQYF
TGTGCCAGCAGCGGACGGACAGGGCCCCAAGAGACCCAGTACTTC
>TRBJ2-7|NA|TRBV4-3|NA
CASSQDQINYEQYF
TGCGCCAGCAGCCAAGATCAGATAAACTACGAGCAGTACTTC
>TRBJ2-3|NA|TRBV7-9|NA
CASSFGNAATDTQYF
TGTGCCAGCAGCTTCGGTAATGCTGCCACAGATACGCAGTATTTT
>TRBJ2-6|NA|TRBV7-9|NA
CASSFLQGFIVLTF
TGTGCCAGCAGCTTTTTGCAGGGGTTCATCGTCCTGACTTTC
>TRBJ2-1|NA|TRBV29-1|TRBD2
CSVKGLAVNEQFF
TGCAGCGTTAAGGGACTAGCGGTTAATGAGCAGTTCTTC
>TRBJ2-7|NA|TRBV2|TRBD2
CASCPSGHYEQYF
TGTGCCAGCTGTCCTAGCGGACACTACGAGCAGTACTTC
>TRBJ2-3|once|TRBV30|NA
CASSGLHGHTQYF
TGTGCCAGCTCGGGCCTACATGGTCATACGCAGTATTTT
>TRBJ2-3|NA|TRBV7-2|NA
CASSRPGGATDTQYF
TGTGCCAGCAGCCGTCCAGGGGGGGCCACAGATACGCAGTATTTT
>TRBJ2-2|NA|TRBV14|NA
CASSQARELFF
TGTGCCAGCAGCCAAGCCAGGGAGCTGTTTTTT
>TRBJ1-4|NA|TRBV30|TRBD1
CAPRRDRTNEKLFF
TGTGCCCCACGAAGGGACAGGACTAATGAAAAACTGTTTTTT
>TRBJ2-5|NA|TRBV14|NA
CASSPRVGHEETQYF
TGTGCCAGCAGCCCCAGAGTGGGGCACGAAGAGACCCAGTACTTC
>TRBJ1-1|NA|TRBV30|NA
CAWSPTPEAFF
TGTGCCTGGAGTCCAACACCAGAAGCTTTCTTT
>TRBJ1-1|few|TRBV30|NA
CAWNHFGTPYTEAFF
TGTGCCTGGAATCACTTCGGGACACCCTACACTGAAGCTTTCTTT
>TRBJ2-5|NA|TRBV4-3|NA
CASSQVRARPGETQYF
TGCGCCAGCAGCCAGGTCCGGGCCAGGCCGGGAGAGACCCAGTACTTC
>TRBJ2-7|NA|TRBV2|NA
CASTPRIGDIDEQYF
TGTGCCAGCACCCCTCGGATAGGAGACATAGACGAGCAGTACTTC
>TRBJ2-3|NA|TRBV29-1|TRBD2
CSVEDWSAGHTDTQYF
TGCAGCGTTGAAGATTGGTCAGCGGGGCACACAGATACGCAGTATTTT
>TRBJ2-2|few|TRBV25-1|TRBD1
CASRPKGASTGELFF
TGTGCCAGCAGGCCCAAGGGGGCGAGTACCGGGGAGCTGTTTTTT
>TRBJ2-3|few|TRBV27|NA
CASSLSTSTDTQYF
TGTGCCAGCAGTTTATCGACGAGCACAGATACGCAGTATTTT